These 26 T cell receptor beta chains came from one sample sequenced in a study of blood T cell repertoires in COVID-19. Clones were sequenced by immunoSEQ multiplex PCR, and TCRdb holds only the in-frame ones, with some missing. This sample has approximately 110,000 clones, with 70% to 80% found just once. Sequencing was done on a sample of peripheral blood. These receptors were obtained from a man between 65 and 85 years old with active or convalescent COVID-19.

The V gene is TRBV2, the J gene TRBJ2-1; 10 positions match TRBD2. V lost 8 bases, J lost 1 base, and 8 bases stayed unmatched. The CDR3 is made up of 16 amino acids. Germline-derived CDR1 and CDR2 are SNHLY and FYNNEI. The CDR3 protein is CASAGLARMSYNEQFF. For the CDR3, the DNA is TGTGCCAGCGCGGGACTAGCGAGGATGTCCTACAATGAGCAGTTCTTC.

This clone came up a few times. This chain connects TRBV5-4 to TRBJ1-1; D remains ambiguous. CDR3 length: 13 amino acids. CDR1 and CDR2 (germline): SGHNT, YYREEE (reference sequence). V lost 0 bases and J 2 bases, leaving 5 bases between the germline ends. In DNA form, the CDR3 reads TGTGCCAGCAGCTTGGCCTTAAACACTGAAGCTTTCTTT. Protein product: CASSLALNTEAFF.

The chain joins TRBV14 to TRBJ2-5; 9 nucleotides match TRBD2. The CDR3 spans 15 residues. In germline, CDR1 is SGHDN, CDR2 FVKESK. V lost 3 bases, J lost 2 bases, and 4 bases stayed unmatched. As DNA, the CDR3 is TGTGCCAGCAGCCAGTTAGCGGGAGTACAAGAGACCCAGTACTTC. Amino acid sequence: CASSQLAGVQETQYF. Complete variable domain (other parts from reference TRBV14 and TRBJ2-5): EAGVTQFPSHSVIEKGQTVTLRCDPISGHDNLYWYRRVMGKEIKFLLHFVKESKQDESGMPNNRFLAERTGGTYSTLKVQPAELEDSGVYFCASSQLAGVQETQYFGPGTRLLVL.

A few counts support this clone. The chain has TRBV5-4 and TRBJ2-3, with unresolved D. Germline CDR1 SGHNT, CDR2 YYREEE (reference sequence). V lost 1 base, J lost 0 bases, and 3 bases lay in between. This CDR3 is 13 amino acids long. The CDR3 here is CASSLSSTDTQYF. The CDR3 nucleotides read TGTGCCAGCAGCTTGTCTAGCACAGATACGCAGTATTTT.

The genes are TRBV19 and TRBJ2-7; 7 bases line up with TRBD2. Germline V CDR1 and CDR2: LNHDA, SQIVND (reference sequence). V was pared by 9 bases and J by 2 bases, with 13 bases of the junction left unmatched. The CDR3 totals 15 residues. The CDR3 nucleotides are TGTGCCAGCCGGGCGACACTAGCGCCAGCCTACGAGCAGTACTTC. It is translated as CASRATLAPAYEQYF.

The rearrangement uses TRBV18 and TRBJ2-2; 7 bases are shared with TRBD1. CDR3 length: 15 amino acids. The trim removed 6 bases at V and 0 bases at J, leaving 4 bases unmatched. CDR1 and CDR2 from the germline V gene are KGHSH and LQKENI. This chain's CDR3 is CASSRQGANTGELFF. The CDR3 DNA reads as TGTGCCAGCTCCCGACAGGGCGCGAACACCGGGGAGCTGTTTTTT.

The chain links TRBV5-1 to TRBJ1-2, with 8 bases lining up with TRBD1. Germline assignment: CDR1 SGHRS and CDR2 YFSETQ. The CDR3 is 13 amino acids. V lost 7 bases, J lost 5 bases, and 7 bases stayed unmatched. CDR3 loop: CASWGTGGYGYTF. The CDR3, as DNA: TGCGCCAGCTGGGGTACAGGGGGGTATGGCTACACCTTC.

The rearrangement uses TRBV19 and TRBJ2-3, with D possibly being TRBD2 (6 bases). The CDR3 runs to 14 residues. Trimming removed 5 bases at V and 0 bases at J, with 9 bases between. Germline assignment: CDR1 LNHDA and CDR2 SQIVND (reference sequence). CDR3 residues: CASSQTRSTDTQYF. DNA of the CDR3: TGTGCCAGTAGTCAGACTAGAAGCACAGATACGCAGTATTTT.

The rearrangement links TRBV5-6 to TRBJ2-7; 8 nucleotides line up with TRBD1. Trimming at V came to 4 bases and at J to 0 bases, leaving 6 bases not matched to a gene. Germline-derived CDR1 and CDR2 are SGHDT and YYEEEE. This CDR3 is 15 amino acids long. CDR3 in DNA: TGTGCCAGCAGCACTATCAGGGGGCACTCCTACGAGCAGTACTTC. Amino acids: CASSTIRGHSYEQYF. Combining the CDR3 with reference TRBV5-6 and TRBJ2-7 gives the whole variable domain DAGVTQSPTHLIKTRGQQVTLRCSPKSGHDTVSWYQQALGQGPQFIFQYYEEEERQRGNFPDRFSGHQFPNYSSELNVNALLLGDSALYLCASSTIRGHSYEQYFGPGTRLTVT.

The chain uses TRBV19 and TRBJ1-5; D ambiguous. Trimming took off 2 bases at V and 3 bases at J, with 14 bases between the two ends. CDR1 LNHDA and CDR2 SQIVND come from the germline V gene (reference sequence). The CDR3 has 16 residues. The CDR3 DNA is TGTGCCAGTAGTATAAGTCCGCAGGCCAACAATCAGCCCCAGCATTTT. Translation gives CASSISPQANNQPQHF.

This sequence joins TRBV19 and TRBJ2-3; 7 nucleotides line up with TRBD2. V shed 6 bases and J 0 bases; nucleotides not matched to a gene: 6. CDR1 LNHDA and CDR2 SQIVND come from the germline V gene (reference sequence). This CDR3 spans 15 amino acids. Here the CDR3 reads CASSTTSVSTDTQYF. DNA of the CDR3: TGTGCCAGTAGCACAACTAGCGTGAGCACAGATACGCAGTATTTT.

The chain has TRBV9 and TRBJ2-7; TRBD1 aligns across 7 bases. The CDR3 contains 14 residues. Germline CDR1 reads SGDLS; CDR2 reads YYNGEE. Losses at the gene ends were 3 bases for V and 5 bases for J; bases not matched to a gene: 8. CDR3 nucleotide sequence: TGTGCCAGCAGCGACCGGGACAGTACTCACGAGCAGTACTTC. The encoded protein is CASSDRDSTHEQYF. The variable domain in full, completed from reference TRBV9 and TRBJ2-7, reads DSGVTQTPKHLITATGQRVTLRCSPRSGDLSVYWYQQSLDQGLQFLIQYYNGEERAKGNILERFSAQQFPDLHSELNLSSLELGDSALYFCASSDRDSTHEQYFGPGTRLTVT.

This clone was observed once. This chain joins TRBV14 and TRBJ2-5; 9 bases fit TRBD2. This CDR3 has 15 amino acids. J gave up 3 bases and V 3 bases, and 5 bases lay outside the gene matches. Germline CDR1 is SGHDN and CDR2 is FVKESK. The chain's CDR3 is CASSHDLAGKETQYF. The CDR3 region has the DNA TGTGCCAGCAGCCACGATCTAGCGGGGAAAGAGACCCAGTACTTC.

The CDR3 region is CASSPPGGRSNEKLFF. CDR3 nucleotides: TGTGCCAGCTCACCACCGGGGGGAAGGTCTAATGAAAAACTGTTTTTT. The rearrangement uses TRBV18 and TRBJ1-4; D is possibly TRBD1 (5 bases). CDR1 is KGHSH, CDR2 LQKENI, per germline. CDR3 length: 16 residues. The germline V and J ends were trimmed by 0 bases and 3 bases, with 11 bases remaining between them.

The CDR3 nucleotides read TGTGCCAGCAGCTTCCTAGCGGGTAGCACAGATACGCAGTATTTT. Residues: CASSFLAGSTDTQYF. The V and J genes are TRBV7-9 and TRBJ2-3, with TRBD2 matching 8 bases. This CDR3 is built from 15 residues. From germline, CDR1 is SEHNR and CDR2 FQNEAQ (reference sequence). Trimming took 3 bases from V and 0 from J; bases not matched to a gene: 2.

The chain employs TRBV3-1 (or the pseudogene TRBV3-2) and TRBJ2-3, with a possible D match to TRBD1 (6 bases). Trimming cost V 1 base and J 3 bases, with 11 bases left between them. The CDR3 is 15 residues long. Germline-derived CDR1 and CDR2 are LGHDT and YNNKEL (reference sequence). The CDR3 DNA sequence: TGTGCCAGCAGCCAAGGAACAGGGAAGACAGATACGCAGTATTTT. It translates to CASSQGTGKTDTQYF.

V is TRBV19 and J is TRBJ2-1, with TRBD2 identical over 12 bases. V trimming: 6 bases; J trimming: 4 bases; junction bases outside the gene matches: 7. Looked up from germline, CDR1 is LNHDA and CDR2 is SQIVND (reference sequence). The CDR3 length is 16 residues. CDR3 nucleotides: TGTGCCAGTAGCCCTGGACTAGCGGGGCTATACAATGAGCAGTTCTTC. This gives the protein CASSPGLAGLYNEQFF.

The rearrangement links TRBV18 to TRBJ2-1, with TRBD2 identical over 12 bases. The germline gives CDR1 KGHSH, CDR2 LQKENI. V shed 3 bases and J 4 bases; nucleotides not matched to a gene: 4. The CDR3 length is 16 residues. In DNA, the CDR3 is TGTGCCAGCTCACCTTCTAGCGGGGGGGGATACAATGAGCAGTTCTTC. Translating gives CASSPSSGGGYNEQFF.

The V and J genes are TRBV5-4 and TRBJ2-7; D not certain. Trimming cost V 0 bases and J 5 bases, with 6 bases left between them. The CDR3 has 12 residues. CDR1 is SGHNT and CDR2 is YYREEE in the germline V gene (reference sequence). This chain's CDR3 is CASSLESHEQYF. Written as DNA, the CDR3 is TGTGCCAGCAGCTTGGAGAGCCACGAGCAGTACTTC.

The chain is built from TRBV7-9 and TRBJ1-1; 8 bases are shared with TRBD1. The V gene's germline CDR1 is SEHNR and CDR2 FQNEAQ (reference sequence). The CDR3 contains 15 residues. V gave up 5 bases and J gave up 1 base; unmatched junction bases: 6. The CDR3 nucleotides are TGTGCCAGCAGCCCACTCGGACAGGGGAACACTGAAGCTTTCTTT. This codes for CASSPLGQGNTEAFF. Using reference TRBV7-9 and TRBJ1-1 for the parts outside the CDR3, the full variable domain is DTGVSQNPRHKITKRGQNVTFRCDPISEHNRLYWYRQTLGQGPEFLTYFQNEAQLEKSRLLSDRFSAERPKGSFSTLEIQRTEQGDSAMYLCASSPLGQGNTEAFFGQGTRLTVV.

The V and J genes are TRBV7-8 and TRBJ2-5; 10 positions match TRBD2. Germline CDR1 is SGHVS and CDR2 is FQNEAQ. The V segment lost 2 bases and the J segment 5 bases; nucleotides outside the gene matches: 2. This CDR3 is 14 amino acids long. The CDR3 sequence: CASSLLAGVETQYF. CDR3 coding DNA: TGTGCCAGCAGCTTACTAGCGGGAGTTGAGACCCAGTACTTC.

The chain recombines TRBV7-3 with TRBJ2-1; 7 nucleotides agree with TRBD2. The CDR3 is 14 residues long. V lost 5 bases and J lost 7; bases outside the gene matches: 8. The germline gives CDR1 SGHTA, CDR2 FQGTGA. The CDR3 nucleotides are TGTGCCAGCAGCCCGGCGACCGGGAGGAATGAGCAGTTCTTC. Amino acid sequence: CASSPATGRNEQFF.

The chain combines TRBV12-3 or TRBV12-4 with TRBJ1-3, with D hard to call. V was shortened by 5 bases and J by 1 base, with 3 bases between the two germline ends. CDR3 length: 12 amino acids. In DNA form, the CDR3 reads TGTGCCAGCAGTGTATCTGGAAACACCATATATTTT. Translation gives CASSVSGNTIYF.

The chain is built from TRBV7-9 and TRBJ1-2; D is undetermined. The CDR3 spans 15 residues. CDR1 is SEHNR, CDR2 FQNEAQ, per germline (reference sequence). V lost 2 bases to trimming and J lost 3 bases, with 13 bases between them. The CDR3, as DNA: TGTGCCAGCAGCTTACAGTCAGGTCATTACTATGGCTACACCTTC. Encoded protein: CASSLQSGHYYGYTF.

In the case of this clone: Germline is not matched at one junction end, which may reflect a read error. This chain links TRBV11-3 with TRBJ2-7; maybe TRBD1 (6 bases). The CDR3 covers 15 residues. Germline CDR1 is SGHNT and CDR2 is YENEEA. CDR3 in amino acids: CASSLEGDTSYEQYF. The DNA of the CDR3 is TGTGCCAGCAGTTTAGAAGGGGACACTTCCTACGAGCAGTACTTC.

The chain is built from TRBV7-8 and TRBJ1-2, with 8 bases identical to TRBD1. The CDR3 covers 14 residues. Looked up from germline, CDR1 is SGHVS and CDR2 is FQNEAQ. Unmatched junction bases numbered 10, after V lost 5 bases and J lost 8 bases. The CDR3 here is CASSRTQGEGGYTF. For the CDR3, the DNA is TGTGCCAGCAGCCGAACACAGGGGGAGGGAGGCTACACCTTC.